These T cell receptor beta chains were read from a single sample in a study of CD8+CD57+ T cells in acquired aplastic anemia. MiXCR, applied by TCRdb to the reads, yields one record per CDR3 protein. This table has hundreds of thousands of distinct CDR3 sequences, 45% to 65% appearing once. The sample taken for sequencing was sorted CD4+, CD8+, or CD8+CD57+ T cells (not recorded which) from PBMCs. Receptors originate from a human donor with severe aplastic anemia or a healthy control (not recorded which). Both conserved end residues are part of each CDR3. Fields, in order: clone size, V gene, D gene, J gene, CDR3 DNA, CDR3 protein. D genes are given only for firm matches. Not every row has a clone size; where given, it reads once, few, many or a size class.

-	TRBV2	TRBD2	TRBJ2-1	TGTGCCAGCGGCGGACTAGAGTTCAATGAGCAGTTCTTC	CASGGLEFNEQFF
few	TRBV20-1	-	TRBJ1-2	TGCAGTGCTCCCGGGACCCATGGCTACACCTTC	CSAPGTHGYTF
-	TRBV20-1	-	TRBJ2-1	TGCAGTGCTAGGAACAATGAGCAGTTCTTC	CSARNNEQFF
once	TRBV2	TRBD1	TRBJ1-2	TGTGCCAAAGGGACAGAGAAGGATGGCTACACCTTC	CAKGTEKDGYTF
-	TRBV7-9	-	TRBJ1-1	TGTGCCAGCAGCTCCCGCAGGTACACTGAAGCTTTCTTT	CASSSRRYTEAFF
many	TRBV11-1	-	TRBJ2-3	TGTGCCAGCAGCGGGGGAGGCCCTGGTTATACGCAGTATTTT	CASSGGGPGYTQYF
many	TRBV25-1	-	TRBJ1-6	TGTGCCAGCAGTGGCCTCGGAAATTCACCCCTCCACTTT	CASSGLGNSPLHF
many	TRBV9	-	TRBJ1-1	TGTGCCAGCAGCGTAGGGGACTGGCGGAACACTGAAGCTTTCTTT	CASSVGDWRNTEAFF
many	TRBV20-1	-	TRBJ2-7	TGCAGTGCCGGGACTTGGGAGCAGTACTTC	CSAGTWEQYF
few	TRBV7-6	-	TRBJ1-2	TGTGCCAGCAGCTTAGTGAGCGGCTCCGATGGCTACACCTTC	CASSLVSGSDGYTF
-	TRBV5-1	-	TRBJ2-2	TGCGCCAGCAGCTTGGGGCTGGGGGCAGTCGGGGAGCTGTTTTTT	CASSLGLGAVGELFF
once	TRBV7-9	TRBD1	TRBJ2-7	TGTGCCAGCAGCTCGACCCTCGGACAGGGCCCCTACGAGCAGTACTTC	CASSSTLGQGPYEQYF
-	TRBV5-1	TRBD2	TRBJ2-7	TGCGCCAGCAGACTCAAGGTAGCGGGGTCCTACGAGCAGTACTTC	CASRLKVAGSYEQYF
-	TRBV29-1	TRBD2	TRBJ2-3	TGCAGCGTTGGCACTAGCGGGGGAGGTACGCAGTATTTT	CSVGTSGGGTQYF
once	TRBV10-1	-	TRBJ2-1	TGCGCCAGCAGTGATTTCCATGAGCAGTTCTTC	CASSDFHEQFF
-	TRBV3-2	-	TRBJ1-4	TGTGCCAGCAGCCAAGATCGACAGAGGATTAATGAAAAACTGTTTTTT	CASSQDRQRINEKLFF
few	TRBV12-3/TRBV12-4	-	TRBJ2-3	TGTGCCAGCAGTGCTTCGGGCACGCAGTATTTT	CASSASGTQYF
many	TRBV5-1	TRBD1	TRBJ2-7	TGTGCTAGCAGCTTAGAGGGGGCGTGGAGCGAGCAGTACTTC	CASSLEGAWSEQYF
many	TRBV30	-	TRBJ2-5	TGTGCCTGGAGCTCTGCTAGCGTCGTAGAGACCCAGTACTTC	CAWSSASVVETQYF
-	TRBV2	-	TRBJ1-6	TGCGCCAGCAGCTCCTCGGGAGGGACGGGTTCACCCCTCCACTTT	CASSSSGGTGSPLHF
-	TRBV20-1	-	TRBJ2-5	TGCAGTGCTAGGTCCCCAGGTAGCGGCCAAGAGACCCAGTACTTC	CSARSPGSGQETQYF
-	TRBV7-2	-	TRBJ2-4	TGTGCCAGCAGCTTGGTGGGGATTAACATTCAGTACTTC	CASSLVGINIQYF
many	TRBV5-1	-	TRBJ2-1	TGCGCCAGCAGCTATCGGGACACACGTTCCTACAATGAGCAGTTCTTC	CASSYRDTRSYNEQFF
-	TRBV7-9	-	TRBJ2-1	TGTGCCAGCAGCTTGCCGCCACCGGGACTTTCGCAGTTCTTC	CASSLPPPGLSQFF
-	TRBV9	-	TRBJ1-2	TGTGCCAGCAGCCCTAGGACAGCGAACGGCTATGGCTACACCTTC	CASSPRTANGYGYTF
once	TRBV25-1	TRBD1	TRBJ2-5	TGTGCCAGCAGTGAATCGGGTCTAACATCAAAAGCGGACAGGGTAGCAAAGACCCAGTACTTC	CASSESGLTSKADRVAKTQYF
many	TRBV4-2	TRBD2	TRBJ2-3	TGTGCCAGCAGCCAACTAGCGGGGCCAGATACGCAGTATTTT	CASSQLAGPDTQYF
-	TRBV20-1	-	TRBJ2-7	TGCAGTGCTAGAGATCGGCGGGAAAAATCCTACGAGCAGTACTTC	CSARDRREKSYEQYF
-	TRBV5-1	-	TRBJ2-5	TGCGCCAGCAGCTTCCAAACGGGGACCGGGGAGACCCAGTACTTC	CASSFQTGTGETQYF
many	TRBV9	-	TRBJ1-1	TGTGCCAGCAGCGTAGGGGGGGTGGCCACTGAAGCTTTCTTT	CASSVGGVATEAFF
many	TRBV7-9	-	TRBJ2-7	TGTGCCAGCAGCTTAGTGCCCAGGGGCAAGTACGAGCAGTACTTC	CASSLVPRGKYEQYF
many	TRBV6-5	-	TRBJ1-5	TGTGCCAGCAGTTTCCGGGGTCAGCCCCAGCATTTT	CASSFRGQPQHF
-	TRBV20-1	-	TRBJ1-1	TGCAGTGCTAGATCCCCCGACGGGGTGGGCAAAGCTTTCTTT	CSARSPDGVGKAFF
-	TRBV9	-	TRBJ1-1	TGTGCCAGCAGCGGCCGGGTAACTGAAGCTTTCTTT	CASSGRVTEAFF
-	TRBV10-3	-	TRBJ2-3	TGTGCCGGGGGCGGTCCCACAGATACGCAGTATTTT	CAGGGPTDTQYF
-	TRBV10-3	TRBD1	TRBJ1-1	TGTGCCATCAGTTACAGGGGGCTGTTATCGGACACTGAAGCTTTCTTT	CAISYRGLLSDTEAFF
-	TRBV7-9	-	TRBJ2-1	TGTGCCAGCAGCTCCCAGAGGGGCACCCATGGCTCCTACAATGAGCAGTTCTTC	CASSSQRGTHGSYNEQFF
few	TRBV5-1	-	TRBJ1-5	TGCGCCAGGCGAGAAGAGGTGAGCAATCAGCCCCAGCATTTT	CARREEVSNQPQHF
-	TRBV10-3	-	TRBJ1-1	TGTGCCATCAGGGGGGCCTCGGTCATGGGAGCTTTCTTT	CAIRGASVMGAFF
many	TRBV5-1	-	TRBJ2-1	TGCGCCAGCAGCTCCTCCGGGACTCACGGGCCCAATGAGCAGTTCTTC	CASSSSGTHGPNEQFF
many	TRBV11-2	TRBD2	TRBJ2-7	TGTGCCAGCAGCTTAGTTAGGTCTAGCGGGGGGGCCTACGAGCAGTACTTC	CASSLVRSSGGAYEQYF
-	TRBV2	-	TRBJ2-3	TGTGCCAGCAGTAACGGAGTTACAGATACGCAGTATTTT	CASSNGVTDTQYF
-	TRBV9	TRBD1	TRBJ1-6	TGTGCCAGCAGCGTAGGACAGGGGGAATCACCCCTCCACTTT	CASSVGQGESPLHF